This T cell receptor (beta chain) was identified during a study of cytomegalovirus exposure and HLA in healthy donors (dated by TCRdb to about 2017). At the level of the whole study: The roughly 670 repertoires of the first cohort and the roughly 110 validation repertoires were produced on the same platform, according to a later analysis. The study was designed to test whether signatures of past pathogen exposure could be identified by cataloging public T cell receptors. Besides the first cohort of 500 to 700 subjects, a separate validation cohort made up of over a hundred different subjects was used. To predict cytomegalovirus infection status, the study brought together high-throughput TCR immunosequencing, statistical association of individual TCRs with disease status, and machine learning.

The donors belonged to the validation cohort of around 130 subjects, which was separate from the approximately 700-subject first cohort. From the cysteine up to the phenylalanine, the CDR3 has a length of 16 residues. The DNA shown is the 48-base CDR3, in frame from base 1. As encoded in the germline V gene, CDR1 is KGHSH while CDR2 is LQKENI. V is reduced by 2 bases and J by 3 bases, leaving a spacing of 17 bases between them. Here is what the overall study found, with its caveats: All 120 or so repertoires were used to score co-occurrence in the validation cohort in a later analysis, because that analysis had no HLA typing for the cohort. In the study, some 160 TCR beta chains were listed as associated with cytomegalovirus. The authors suggested that the approach could potentially be extended to other disease states and immunological phenotypes. Most TCR sequences were seen in very few donors, while some public TCRs were found in many individuals. Cytomegalovirus status was reported to be diagnosed by the classifier with high specificity and sensitivity in both the original and validation cohorts. Of the cluster scores, roughly 95% were above 0 in a later analysis, which found that TCRs clustered in the first cohort also tended to co-occur in the 95 to 150 validation repertoires. In vitro tests confirmed that a few of the cytomegalovirus-associated TCR beta chains recognize cytomegalovirus antigens.

Receptors were amplified or captured by the immunoSEQ multiplex PCR assay. Turning to the authors' computational methods: To diagnose cytomegalovirus status from the catalog of TCR beta chain sequences, a statistical classification framework was built. The table comes from immuneACCESS by way of TCRdb, which keeps in-frame sequences with V and J called. Part of the clones is missing from these tables; in studies checked, under half for an unresolved V gene and the rest for unknown reasons. The V and J calls and clone size come from that table; D and trimming were worked out from the DNA. The sample contains 200,000 to 250,000 clones, 87% of them found a single time. Clones ranked in the top ten supply about 2% of the sample. Notes on this clone: The target of this receptor is not known. Nothing much larger sits one base from this clone, and base qualities are not available.

The sequencing sample was made of PBMCs. The sequence derives from a woman between 18 and 29 years old in good health and CMV-seropositive. The sequence joins TRBV18 to TRBJ2-7; tentative D gene TRBD2, with 6 bases matching. This receptor carries the CDR3 CASSPGMRDPYYEQYF. The DNA reads TGTGCCAGCTCACCAGGAATGCGGGACCCATACTACGAGCAGTACTTC. This CDR3, with the reference TRBV18 and TRBJ2-7 proteins standing in past its ends, gives the full variable domain NAGVMQNPRHLVRRRGQEARLRCSPMKGHSHVYWYRQLPEEGLKFMVYLQKENIIDESGMPKERFSAEFPKEGPSILRIQQVVRGDSAAYFCASSPGMRDPYYEQYFGPGTRLTVT.